These 25 T cell receptor beta chains originate from one sample sequenced in a study of blood T cell repertoires in COVID-19 (dated by TCRdb to about 2020). Library method: the immunoSEQ multiplex PCR assay. The table comes from immuneACCESS by way of TCRdb, which keeps in-frame sequences with V and J called. Part of the clones is missing from these tables; in studies checked, under half for an unresolved V gene and the rest for unknown reasons. The sample table records roughly 160,000 clones; roughly 88% of these occur just once. The ten largest clones capture roughly 2.9% of the sample. The sequenced sample consisted of peripheral blood. The receptors shown here come from a woman aged 55-75 years with acute or convalescent COVID-19.

As to this clone: This sample also contains other DNA sequences that code for the same CDR3. The gene calls are TRBV18 and TRBJ2-3; possible D gene TRBD2, 6 bases. V dropped 2 bases and J dropped 6 bases, with 9 bases sitting between them. The CDR3 runs 13 residues. Germline CDR1 reads KGHSH; CDR2 reads LQKENI. The CDR3 is CASSPRRDDTQYF. The CDR3 nucleotides read TGTGCCAGCTCACCAAGGAGGGACGATACGCAGTATTTT.

The J gene is TRBJ2-1, the V gene TRBV9; TRBD1 agrees at 7 bases. The V and J ends lost 0 bases and 9 bases, in that order; junction bases with no gene match: 9. Germline CDR1 is SGDLS and CDR2 is YYNGEE. This CDR3 has 15 residues. Here the CDR3 reads CASSVDRGPSAEQFF. As DNA, the CDR3 is TGTGCCAGCAGCGTAGATAGGGGGCCCTCCGCTGAGCAGTTCTTC.

The gene calls are TRBV5-6 and TRBJ2-5; 10 bases agree with TRBD2. Germline values: CDR1 SGHDT, CDR2 YYEEEE. The CDR3 runs 16 residues. Germline trimming cut 4 bases from V and 4 bases from J; bases unmatched to any gene: 10. Written as DNA, the CDR3 is TGTGCCAGCAGCGAAATAGCGGGGGGCCTTTTAGAGACCCAGTACTTC. Protein sequence: CASSEIAGGLLETQYF. Looking up the rest from reference TRBV5-6 and TRBJ2-5 gives the full variable domain: DAGVTQSPTHLIKTRGQQVTLRCSPKSGHDTVSWYQQALGQGPQFIFQYYEEEERQRGNFPDRFSGHQFPNYSSELNVNALLLGDSALYLCASSEIAGGLLETQYFGPGTRLLVL.

The chain has TRBV28 and TRBJ2-7, with 7 bases fitting TRBD2. Germline loops: CDR1 MDHEN, CDR2 SYDVKM. The CDR3 is 14 residues long. The CDR3 region has the DNA TGTGTGGTGGCTCCGGGGGGAATATCCTACGAGCAGTACTTC. Encoded protein: CVVAPGGISYEQYF.

The chain recombines TRBV5-6 with TRBJ2-2, with TRBD1 as a possible D gene (6 bases). The CDR3 is 13 amino acids. Per the germline V gene, CDR1 is SGHDT and CDR2 is YYEEEE. V dropped 1 base and J dropped 6 bases, with 7 bases sitting between them. Here the CDR3 reads CASSLTGSGELFF. The CDR3 nucleotides read TGTGCCAGCAGCTTGACAGGGTCCGGGGAGCTGTTTTTT.

The rearrangement uses TRBV18 and TRBJ1-5, with TRBD1 identical over 12 bases. CDR1 is KGHSH, CDR2 LQKENI, per germline. V dropped 4 bases and J dropped 9; count of bases not matched to a gene: 13. The CDR3 is 17 amino acids. CDR3 loop: CASSRTTGTGGAGPQHF. The CDR3 region has the DNA TGTGCCAGCTCACGAACAACCGGGACAGGGGGCGCGGGGCCCCAGCATTTT.

This clone was seen a handful of times. Here the CDR3 reads CASSLQGDYGYTF. CDR3 DNA sequence: TGTGCCAGCAGTTTACAGGGTGACTATGGCTACACCTTC. This chain joins TRBV6-5 and TRBJ1-2; D perhaps matches TRBD1 (6 bases). Deletions cut 4 bases from V and 3 bases from J, with 9 bases between. In germline, CDR1 is MNHEY, CDR2 SVGAGI. This CDR3 is 13 amino acids long.

This chain connects TRBV7-2 to TRBJ1-2, with D possibly TRBD1 on 6 matching bases. Germline values: CDR1 SGHTA, CDR2 FQGNSA. V lost 5 bases and J 4 bases, leaving 11 bases between the germline ends. The CDR3 is 13 residues long. CDR3: CASSLGRGYGYTF. The CDR3, as DNA: TGTGCCAGCAGCCTGGGCAGGGGCTATGGCTACACCTTC.

The chain has TRBV19 and TRBJ2-1; 12 bases fit TRBD2. Germline V gene lookup returns CDR1 LNHDA and CDR2 SQIVND (reference sequence). The CDR3 has 16 residues. Unmatched junction bases numbered 3, after V lost 4 bases and J lost 2 bases. CDR3 sequence (DNA): TGTGCCAGTAGTACTAGCGGGGGGGCAGCCTACAATGAGCAGTTCTTC. As protein: CASSTSGGAAYNEQFF. Full variable domain (outside the CDR3, taken from reference TRBV19 and TRBJ2-1): DGGITQSPKYLFRKEGQNVTLSCEQNLNHDAMYWYRQDPGQGLRLIYYSQIVNDFQKGDIAEGYSVSREKKESFPLTVTSAQKNPTAFYLCASSTSGGAAYNEQFFGPGTRLTVL.

This clone was detected only once. This CDR3 reads CASSVRGGLDEQFF. DNA for the CDR3: TGTGCCAGCAGCGTGAGGGGGGGACTGGATGAGCAGTTCTTC. The rearrangement joins TRBV4-2 to TRBJ2-1; D is possibly TRBD2 (7 bases). The CDR3 is 14 amino acids. V was pared by 5 bases and J by 8 bases, with 16 bases between. Germline assignment: CDR1 LGHNA and CDR2 YNFKEQ.

The table lists this clone with a few counts. The chain is built from TRBV3-1 (or the pseudogene TRBV3-2) and TRBJ1-2; 7 nucleotides agree with TRBD1. V trimming: 4 bases; J trimming: 3 bases; junction bases outside the gene matches: 8. CDR3 size: 15 residues. From germline, CDR1 is LGHDT and CDR2 YNNKEL (reference sequence). The chain's CDR3 is CASSPIAGGDYGYTF. In DNA form, the CDR3 reads TGTGCCAGCAGCCCCATTGCAGGGGGAGACTATGGCTACACCTTC.

The gene calls are TRBV2 and TRBJ2-3; D is unresolved. The germline CDR1 and CDR2 sequences are SNHLY and FYNNEI. CDR3 length: 16 residues. The V end was cut by 3 bases, the J end by 1 base, with 14 bases between. In DNA, the CDR3 is TGTGCCAGCAGTGACATCTCTAAGCGACGCACAGATACGCAGTATTTT. Encoded protein: CASSDISKRRTDTQYF. Variable domain in full (rest from reference TRBV2 and TRBJ2-3): EPEVTQTPSHQVTQMGQEVILRCVPISNHLYFYWYRQILGQKVEFLVSFYNNEISEKSEIFDDQFSVERPDGSNFTLKIRSTKLEDSAMYFCASSDISKRRTDTQYFGPGTRLTVL.

This chain connects TRBV4-3 to TRBJ2-3, with TRBD2 identical over 9 bases. Per the germline V gene, CDR1 is LGHNA and CDR2 is YSLEER. The CDR3 consists of 16 residues. With V trimmed by 1 base and J by 4 bases, 6 bases remained unmatched. The CDR3 sequence: CASSQAPAGGADTQYF. The CDR3 coding sequence is TGCGCCAGCAGCCAAGCCCCAGCGGGGGGAGCAGATACGCAGTATTTT.

This chain links TRBV24-1 with TRBJ1-5, with 8 nucleotides matching TRBD1. The CDR3 extends over 16 amino acids. V lost 4 bases to trimming and J lost 1 base; unmatched junction nucleotides: 5. In germline, CDR1 is KGHDR, CDR2 SFDVKD. CDR3 DNA sequence: TGTGCCACCAGTGAAACGACAGGGGCCAGCAATCAGCCCCAGCATTTT. It yields the protein CATSETTGASNQPQHF.

The CDR3 DNA reads as TGCGCCAGCAGCTTGGCGACAGGCTATAGTGGGTATGGCTACACCTTC. Translating gives CASSLATGYSGYGYTF. The chain combines TRBV5-1 with TRBJ1-2, with D perhaps matching TRBD1 (6 bases). The germline V and J ends were trimmed by 0 bases and 5 bases, with 17 bases remaining between them. CDR3 length equals 16 residues. Germline values: CDR1 SGHRS, CDR2 YFSETQ.

The count of this clone is one. The chain is built from TRBV5-1 and TRBJ2-3; 10 bases are shared with TRBD1. CDR1 and CDR2 from the germline V gene are SGHRS and YFSETQ. With 2 bases clipped from V and 2 bases from J, the junction kept 17 bases outside the gene matches. This CDR3 has 20 amino acids. CDR3 DNA sequence: TGCGCCAGCAGCTTTTACCTTGGGGACAGGGGAAAGGAGCTCACAGATACGCAGTATTTT. Translating gives CASSFYLGDRGKELTDTQYF. Full variable domain (outside the CDR3, taken from reference TRBV5-1 and TRBJ2-3): KAGVTQTPRYLIKTRGQQVTLSCSPISGHRSVSWYQQTPGQGLQFLFEYFSETQRNKGNFPGRFSGRQFSNSRSEMNVSTLELGDSALYLCASSFYLGDRGKELTDTQYFGPGTRLTVL.

The table lists this clone with a count of one. The chain joins TRBV28 to TRBJ2-7; the D gene is possibly TRBD1 (6 bases). This CDR3 has 16 amino acids. Germline V gene data show CDR1 as MDHEN and CDR2 as SYDVKM. The V and J ends lost 5 bases and 5 bases respectively, with 22 bases between them. CDR3 sequence: CASSPTTFRGINEQYF. CDR3 nucleotide sequence: TGTGCCAGCAGTCCGACGACATTTAGGGGGATTAACGAGCAGTACTTC.

The chain employs TRBV28 and TRBJ1-2, with 10 bases fitting TRBD1. Unmatched junction bases numbered 15, after V lost 6 bases and J lost 5 bases. Germline values: CDR1 MDHEN, CDR2 SYDVKM. The length of the CDR3 is 17 residues. CDR3 in DNA: TGTGCCAGCAGCACCCTAGGCCGGGACAGGGGAAGGTATGGCTACACCTTC. This codes for CASSTLGRDRGRYGYTF.

The chain joins TRBV14 to TRBJ1-2; 9 nucleotides line up with TRBD1. From germline, CDR1 is SGHDN and CDR2 FVKESK. After removal of 1 base from V and 4 bases from J, the junction contained 10 bases not matched to a gene. This CDR3 spans 17 amino acids. CDR3 amino acids: CASSQGGGQGGLYGYTF. The CDR3 DNA is TGTGCCAGCAGCCAAGGAGGGGGACAGGGAGGTCTCTATGGCTACACCTTC.

The chain carries TRBV6-5 and TRBJ2-2, with 7 bases that match TRBD2. The V segment lost 6 bases and the J segment 2 bases; nucleotides outside the gene matches: 6. CDR1 and CDR2 (germline): MNHEY, SVGAGI. The CDR3 runs 15 residues. CDR3 protein: CASSGRQGNTGELFF. CDR3 bases: TGTGCCAGCAGCGGGAGGCAGGGAAACACCGGGGAGCTGTTTTTT.

V usage is TRBV9 and J usage is TRBJ1-1, with 8 nucleotides matching TRBD1. The CDR3 loop spans 15 amino acids. Germline lookup yields CDR1 SGDLS and CDR2 YYNGEE. The V gene end was trimmed by 0 bases and the J gene end by 5 bases; junction bases not matched to a gene: 6. CDR3 protein: CASSVARTGITEAFF. In DNA, the CDR3 is TGTGCCAGCAGCGTAGCAAGGACAGGGATAACTGAAGCTTTCTTT.

J is TRBJ1-3 and V is TRBV7-2; 9 nucleotides line up with TRBD1. Germline CDR1 SGHTA, CDR2 FQGNSA. The CDR3 consists of 15 residues. The V segment lost 3 bases and the J segment 4 bases; nucleotides outside the gene matches: 4. Written as DNA, the CDR3 is TGTGCCAGCAGCTTTGGGACAGGGAGGGGAAACACCATATATTTT. This sequence encodes CASSFGTGRGNTIYF. Drawing the rest from reference TRBV7-2 and TRBJ1-3, the complete variable domain is GAGVSQSPSNKVTEKGKDVELRCDPISGHTALYWYRQSLGQGLEFLIYFQGNSAPDKSGLPSDRFSAERTGGSVSTLTIQRTQQEDSAVYLCASSFGTGRGNTIYFGEGSWLTVV.

J is TRBJ1-2 and V is TRBV24-1; the D gene is possibly TRBD1 (6 bases). Germline V gene sequence: CDR1 KGHDR, CDR2 SFDVKD. V gave up 4 bases and J gave up 3 bases, with 8 bases separating them. The CDR3 has 13 residues. DNA for the CDR3: TGTGCCACCAGTGAATCAGGGGACTATGGCTACACCTTC. Its protein product is CATSESGDYGYTF.

The gene calls are TRBV19 and TRBJ2-2; maybe TRBD2 (5 bases). The CDR3 runs to 16 residues. Germline V gene sequence: CDR1 LNHDA, CDR2 SQIVND (reference sequence). Trimming removed 3 bases from V and 0 bases from J, with 11 bases in between. Here the CDR3 DNA reads TGTGCCAGTAGTATTACGAGGACTTCGAACACCGGGGAGCTGTTTTTT. Encoded protein: CASSITRTSNTGELFF.

V gene TRBV5-1 combines with J gene TRBJ1-1; no firm D call. The germline V gene encodes CDR1 SGHRS and CDR2 YFSETQ. The CDR3 runs to 13 residues. Trimming removed 0 bases from V and 10 bases from J, with 13 bases in between. CDR3 bases: TGCGCCAGCAGCTTGGAGACCCCGGGAAGAGCTTTCTTT. It specifies CASSLETPGRAFF.